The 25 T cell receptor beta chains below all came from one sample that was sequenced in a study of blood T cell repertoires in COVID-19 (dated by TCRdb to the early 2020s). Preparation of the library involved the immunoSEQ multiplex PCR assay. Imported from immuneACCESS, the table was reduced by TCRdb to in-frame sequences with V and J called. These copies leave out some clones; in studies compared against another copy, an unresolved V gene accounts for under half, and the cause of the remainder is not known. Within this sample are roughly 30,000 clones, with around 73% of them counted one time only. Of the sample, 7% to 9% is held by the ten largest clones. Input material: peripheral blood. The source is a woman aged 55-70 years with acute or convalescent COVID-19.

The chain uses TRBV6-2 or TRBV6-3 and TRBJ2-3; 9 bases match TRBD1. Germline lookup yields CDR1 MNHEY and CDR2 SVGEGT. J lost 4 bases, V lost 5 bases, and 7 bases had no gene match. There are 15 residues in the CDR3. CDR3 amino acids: CASSGRTGDPDTQYF. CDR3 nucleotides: TGTGCCAGCAGTGGTAGGACAGGGGACCCAGATACGCAGTATTTT.

The CDR3 spells CSVEDAGGAWDEQFF. CDR3 coding DNA: TGCAGCGTTGAAGATGCGGGAGGGGCTTGGGATGAGCAGTTCTTC. The chain joins TRBV29-1 to TRBJ2-1; 9 bases map to TRBD2. The CDR3 has 15 residues. V lost 0 bases, J lost 8 bases, and 8 bases stayed unmatched. The germline V gene encodes CDR1 SQVTM and CDR2 ANQGSEA.

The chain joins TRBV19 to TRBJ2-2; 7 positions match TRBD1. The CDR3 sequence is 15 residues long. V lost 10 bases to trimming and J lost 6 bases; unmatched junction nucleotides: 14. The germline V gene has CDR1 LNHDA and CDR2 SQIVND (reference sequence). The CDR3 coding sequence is TGTGCCACCAAGGACAGGACCCTTAGCTCCGGGGAGCTGTTTTTT. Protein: CATKDRTLSSGELFF.

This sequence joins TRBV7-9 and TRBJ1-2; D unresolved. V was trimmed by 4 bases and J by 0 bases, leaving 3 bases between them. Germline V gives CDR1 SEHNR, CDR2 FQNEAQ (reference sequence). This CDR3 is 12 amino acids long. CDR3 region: CASSSSNYGYTF. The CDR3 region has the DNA TGTGCCAGCAGCTCATCTAACTATGGCTACACCTTC.

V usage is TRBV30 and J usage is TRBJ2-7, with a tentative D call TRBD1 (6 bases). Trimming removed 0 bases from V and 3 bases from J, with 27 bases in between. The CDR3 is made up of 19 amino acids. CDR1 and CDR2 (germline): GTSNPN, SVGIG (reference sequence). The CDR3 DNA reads TGTGCCTGGAGTGTACAGGGTTCGACAGCTAGGACCCAATTCTACGAGCAGTACTTC. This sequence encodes CAWSVQGSTARTQFYEQYF.

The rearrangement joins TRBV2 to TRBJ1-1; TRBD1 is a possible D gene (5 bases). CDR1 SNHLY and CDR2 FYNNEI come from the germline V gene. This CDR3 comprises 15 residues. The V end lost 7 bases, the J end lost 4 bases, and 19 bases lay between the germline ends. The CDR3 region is CASNQKGGGSTEAFF. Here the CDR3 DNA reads TGTGCCAGCAACCAAAAAGGTGGGGGGAGCACTGAAGCTTTCTTT. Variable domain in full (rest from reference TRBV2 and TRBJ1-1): EPEVTQTPSHQVTQMGQEVILRCVPISNHLYFYWYRQILGQKVEFLVSFYNNEISEKSEIFDDQFSVERPDGSNFTLKIRSTKLEDSAMYFCASNQKGGGSTEAFFGQGTRLTVV.

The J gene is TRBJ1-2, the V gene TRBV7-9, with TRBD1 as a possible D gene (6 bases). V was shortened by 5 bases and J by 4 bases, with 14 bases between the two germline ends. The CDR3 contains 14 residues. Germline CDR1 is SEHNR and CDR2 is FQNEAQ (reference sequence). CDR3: CASSGTGTSYGYTF. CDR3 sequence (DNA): TGTGCCAGCAGCGGCACAGGGACATCCTATGGCTACACCTTC.

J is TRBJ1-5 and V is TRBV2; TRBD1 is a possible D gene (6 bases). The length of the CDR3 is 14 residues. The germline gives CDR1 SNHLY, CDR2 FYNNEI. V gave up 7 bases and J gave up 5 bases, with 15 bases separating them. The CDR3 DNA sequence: TGTGCCAGCAATACAGGGTTATCCCATCAGCCCCAGCATTTT. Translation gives CASNTGLSHQPQHF.

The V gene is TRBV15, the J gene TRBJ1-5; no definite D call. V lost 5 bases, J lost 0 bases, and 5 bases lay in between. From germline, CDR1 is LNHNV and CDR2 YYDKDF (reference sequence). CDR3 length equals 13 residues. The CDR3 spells CATSGFSNQPQHF. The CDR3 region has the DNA TGTGCCACCAGCGGCTTTAGCAATCAGCCCCAGCATTTT.

The CDR3 region has the DNA TGTGCCAGCAGCACAACGACCCTAGCGAGTGAGCAGTTCTTC. Its protein product is CASSTTTLASEQFF. This chain uses TRBV28 with TRBJ2-1; tentative D call: TRBD2 (6 bases). The CDR3 contains 14 residues. The V gene's germline CDR1 is MDHEN and CDR2 SYDVKM. The V and J ends lost 6 bases and 9 bases respectively, with 18 bases between them.

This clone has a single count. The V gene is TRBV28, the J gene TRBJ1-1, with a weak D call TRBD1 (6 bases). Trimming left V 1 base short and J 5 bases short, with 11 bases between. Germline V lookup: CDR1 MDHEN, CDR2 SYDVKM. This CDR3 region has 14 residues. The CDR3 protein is CASSLLGTGTEAFF. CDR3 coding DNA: TGTGCCAGCAGTTTATTGGGAACAGGGACTGAAGCTTTCTTT.

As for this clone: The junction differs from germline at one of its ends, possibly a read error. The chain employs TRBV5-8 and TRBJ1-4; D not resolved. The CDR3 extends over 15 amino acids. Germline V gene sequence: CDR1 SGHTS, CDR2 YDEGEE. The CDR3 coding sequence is TGTGCCAGCAGCTTGGTACTAGGCCCTAATGAAGAACTGTTTTTT. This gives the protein CASSLVLGPNEELFF.

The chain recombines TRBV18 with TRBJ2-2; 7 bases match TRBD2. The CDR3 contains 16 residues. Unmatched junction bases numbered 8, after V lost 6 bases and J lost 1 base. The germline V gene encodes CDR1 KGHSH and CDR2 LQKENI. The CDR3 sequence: CASSLTGGQNTGELFF. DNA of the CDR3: TGTGCCAGCTCTCTCACGGGAGGACAGAACACCGGGGAGCTGTTTTTT.

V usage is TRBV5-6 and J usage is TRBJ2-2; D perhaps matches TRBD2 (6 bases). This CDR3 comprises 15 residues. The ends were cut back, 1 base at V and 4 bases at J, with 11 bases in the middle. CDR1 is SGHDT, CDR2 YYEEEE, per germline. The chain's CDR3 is CASSLPLGGTGELFF. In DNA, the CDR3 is TGTGCCAGCAGCTTGCCCCTCGGGGGCACCGGGGAGCTGTTTTTT.

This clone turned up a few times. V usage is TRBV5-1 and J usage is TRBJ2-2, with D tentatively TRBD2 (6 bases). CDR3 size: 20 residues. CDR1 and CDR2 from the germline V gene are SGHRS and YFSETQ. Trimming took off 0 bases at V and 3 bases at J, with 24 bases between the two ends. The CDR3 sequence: CASSLGLWVGAREDTGELFF. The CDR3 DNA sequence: TGCGCCAGCAGCTTGGGCCTCTGGGTAGGGGCCAGGGAGGACACCGGGGAGCTGTTTTTT. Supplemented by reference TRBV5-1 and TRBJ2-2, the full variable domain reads KAGVTQTPRYLIKTRGQQVTLSCSPISGHRSVSWYQQTPGQGLQFLFEYFSETQRNKGNFPGRFSGRQFSNSRSEMNVSTLELGDSALYLCASSLGLWVGAREDTGELFFGEGSRLTVL.

CDR3 in DNA: TGTGCCAGCAGTGATAGGGGGACTGAAAAACTGTTTTTT. Amino acids: CASSDRGTEKLFF. The genes are TRBV2 and TRBJ1-4, with D perhaps TRBD1 (6 bases). CDR1 is SNHLY and CDR2 is FYNNEI in the germline V gene. Trimming pared 3 bases from V and 7 bases from J, leaving 9 bases between. The CDR3 is 13 amino acids.

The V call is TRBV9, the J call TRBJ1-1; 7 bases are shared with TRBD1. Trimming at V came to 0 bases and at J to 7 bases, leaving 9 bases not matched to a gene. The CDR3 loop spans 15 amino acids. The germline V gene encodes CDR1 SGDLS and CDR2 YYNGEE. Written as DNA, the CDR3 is TGTGCCAGCAGCGTAGTAAGTCAGGGGGACGTTGAAGCTTTCTTT. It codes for CASSVVSQGDVEAFF.

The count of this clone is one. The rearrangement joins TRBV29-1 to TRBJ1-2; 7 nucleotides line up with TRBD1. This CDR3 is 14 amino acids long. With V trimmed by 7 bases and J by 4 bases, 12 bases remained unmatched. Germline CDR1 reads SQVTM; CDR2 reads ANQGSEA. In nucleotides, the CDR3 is TGCAGCGCTTGGGATACCGGGACAGCCTATGGCTACACCTTC. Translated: CSAWDTGTAYGYTF.

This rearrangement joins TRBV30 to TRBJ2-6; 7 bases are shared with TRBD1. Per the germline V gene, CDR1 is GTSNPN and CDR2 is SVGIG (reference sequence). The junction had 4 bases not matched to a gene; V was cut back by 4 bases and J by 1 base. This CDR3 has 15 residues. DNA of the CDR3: TGTGCCTGGACATTACAGGGGTCTGGGGCCAACGTCCTGACTTTC. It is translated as CAWTLQGSGANVLTF.

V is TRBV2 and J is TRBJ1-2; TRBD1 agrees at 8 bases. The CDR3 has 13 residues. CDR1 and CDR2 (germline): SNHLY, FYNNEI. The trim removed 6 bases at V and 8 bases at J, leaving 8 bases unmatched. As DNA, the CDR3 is TGTGCCAGCAGGGGTGGACAGGGCATGGGCTACACCTTC. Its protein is CASRGGQGMGYTF.

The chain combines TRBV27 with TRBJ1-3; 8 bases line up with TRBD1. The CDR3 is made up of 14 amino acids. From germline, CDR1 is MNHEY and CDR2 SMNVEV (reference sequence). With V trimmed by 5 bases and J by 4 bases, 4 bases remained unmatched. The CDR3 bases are TGTGCCAGCAGTCGGACAGGGTTAGGAAACACCATATATTTT. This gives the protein CASSRTGLGNTIYF.

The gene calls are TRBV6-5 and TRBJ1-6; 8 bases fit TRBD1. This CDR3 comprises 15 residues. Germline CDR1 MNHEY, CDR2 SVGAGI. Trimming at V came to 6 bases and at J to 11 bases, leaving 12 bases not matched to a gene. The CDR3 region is CASRGQGFWGAPLHF. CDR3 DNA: TGTGCCAGCAGAGGACAGGGTTTTTGGGGCGCACCCCTCCACTTT.

CDR3 loop: CASSRNGLSGNTIYF. The CDR3 coding sequence is TGTGCCAGTAGTAGGAATGGACTTTCTGGAAACACCATATATTTT. V and J are TRBV19 and TRBJ1-3; D gene uncertain. Germline V CDR1 and CDR2: LNHDA, SQIVND (reference sequence). The CDR3 contains 15 residues. The ends were cut back, 4 bases at V and 1 base at J, with 11 bases in the middle.

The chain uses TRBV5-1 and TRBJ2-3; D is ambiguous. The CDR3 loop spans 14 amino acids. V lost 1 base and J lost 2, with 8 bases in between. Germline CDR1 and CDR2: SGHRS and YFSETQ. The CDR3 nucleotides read TGCGCCAGCAGCTTGTCGTCGTACACAGATACGCAGTATTTT. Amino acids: CASSLSSYTDTQYF.

CDR3 in DNA: TGTGCCAGTAGTATCTTAGGCGGGGAGAGGAACCGCTATGGCTACACCTTC. Encoded protein: CASSILGGERNRYGYTF. The V call is TRBV19, the J call TRBJ1-2; D is undetermined. Germline V gene sequence: CDR1 LNHDA, CDR2 SQIVND (reference sequence). This CDR3 region has 17 residues. The V end was cut by 3 bases, the J end by 4 bases, with 21 bases between.